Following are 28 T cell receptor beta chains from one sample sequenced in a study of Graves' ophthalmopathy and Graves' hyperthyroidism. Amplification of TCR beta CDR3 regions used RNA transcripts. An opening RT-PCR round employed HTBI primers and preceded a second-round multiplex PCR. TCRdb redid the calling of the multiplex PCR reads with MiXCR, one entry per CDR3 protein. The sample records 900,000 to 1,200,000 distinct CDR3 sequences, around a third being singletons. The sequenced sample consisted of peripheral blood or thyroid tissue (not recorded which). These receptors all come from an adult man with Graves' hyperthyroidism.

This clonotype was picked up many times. The CDR3 spells CASSIAGTKETQYF. The CDR3 DNA reads TGTGCCAGTAGTATTGCGGGGACGAAAGAGACCCAGTACTTC. The chain has TRBV19 and TRBJ2-5; perhaps TRBD2 as D (6 bases). From germline, CDR1 is LNHDA and CDR2 SQIVND (reference sequence). The CDR3 consists of 14 residues. V lost 3 bases and J lost 3, with 11 bases in between. The full variable domain, rest sourced from reference TRBV19 and TRBJ2-5, is DGGITQSPKYLFRKEGQNVTLSCEQNLNHDAMYWYRQDPGQGLRLIYYSQIVNDFQKGDIAEGYSVSREKKESFPLTVTSAQKNPTAFYLCASSIAGTKETQYFGPGTRLLVL.

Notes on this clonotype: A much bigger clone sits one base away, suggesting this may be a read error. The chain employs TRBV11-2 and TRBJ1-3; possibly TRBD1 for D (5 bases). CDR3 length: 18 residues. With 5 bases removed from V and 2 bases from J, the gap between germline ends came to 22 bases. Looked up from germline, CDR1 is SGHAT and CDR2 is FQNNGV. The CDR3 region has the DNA TGTGCCAGCAGCGCGTCCTCGGGACTTACTCGCGCTGGAAACACCATATATTTT. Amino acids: CASSASSGLTRAGNTIYF.

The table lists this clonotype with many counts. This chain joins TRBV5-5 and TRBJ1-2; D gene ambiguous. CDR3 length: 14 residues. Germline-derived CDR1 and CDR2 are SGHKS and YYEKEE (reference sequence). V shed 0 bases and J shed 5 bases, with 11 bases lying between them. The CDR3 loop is CASSLGRQEYGYTF. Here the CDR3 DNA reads TGTGCCAGCAGCTTGGGACGACAAGAATATGGCTACACCTTC.

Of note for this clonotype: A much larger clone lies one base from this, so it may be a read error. CDR3 DNA sequence: TGTGCCAGTAGGTATCCTACCGACACCCACACTGAAGCTTTCTTT. Protein sequence: CASRYPTDTHTEAFF. J is TRBJ1-1 and V is TRBV19, with unresolved D. This CDR3 has 15 amino acids. CDR1 is LNHDA, CDR2 SQIVND, per germline (reference sequence). With 6 bases removed from V and 3 bases from J, the gap between germline ends came to 17 bases.

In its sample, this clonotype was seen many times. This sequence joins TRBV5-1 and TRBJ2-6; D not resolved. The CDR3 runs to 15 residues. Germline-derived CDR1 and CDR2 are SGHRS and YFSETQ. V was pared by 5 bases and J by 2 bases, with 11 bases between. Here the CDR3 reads CASRPVGTGANVLTF. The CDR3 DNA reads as TGCGCCAGCAGGCCCGTGGGAACTGGGGCCAACGTCCTGACTTTC.

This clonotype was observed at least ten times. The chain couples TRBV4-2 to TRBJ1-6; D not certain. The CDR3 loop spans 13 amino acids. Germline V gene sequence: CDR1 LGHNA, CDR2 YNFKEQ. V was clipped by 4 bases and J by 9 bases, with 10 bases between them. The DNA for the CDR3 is TGTGCCAGCAGCCTGGATCGGCGTTCACCCCTCCACTTT. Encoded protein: CASSLDRRSPLHF.

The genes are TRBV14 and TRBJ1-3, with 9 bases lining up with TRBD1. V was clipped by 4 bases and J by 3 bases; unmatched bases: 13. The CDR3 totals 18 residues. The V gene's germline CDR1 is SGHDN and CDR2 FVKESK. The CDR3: CASSPIVGTGKGGNTIYF. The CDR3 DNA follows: TGTGCCAGCAGCCCTATCGTTGGGACAGGGAAGGGTGGAAACACCATATATTTT.

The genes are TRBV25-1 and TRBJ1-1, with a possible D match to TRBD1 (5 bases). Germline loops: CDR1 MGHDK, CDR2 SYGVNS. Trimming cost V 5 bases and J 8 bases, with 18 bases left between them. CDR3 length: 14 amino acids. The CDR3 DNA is TGTGCCAGCAGTTACTCGAGTGGGGGATCGGAAGCTTTCTTT. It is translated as CASSYSSGGSEAFF. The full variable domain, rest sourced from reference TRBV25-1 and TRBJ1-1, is EADIYQTPRYLVIGTGKKITLECSQTMGHDKMYWYQQDPGMELHLIHYSYGVNSTEKGDLSSESTVSRIRTEHFPLTLESARPSHTSQYLCASSYSSGGSEAFFGQGTRLTVV.

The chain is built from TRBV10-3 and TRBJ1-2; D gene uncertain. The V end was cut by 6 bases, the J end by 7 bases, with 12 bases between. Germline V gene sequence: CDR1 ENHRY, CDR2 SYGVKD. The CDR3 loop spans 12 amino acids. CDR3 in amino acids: CAIRDDPFGYTF. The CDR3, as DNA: TGTGCCATCAGGGACGACCCTTTTGGCTACACCTTC.

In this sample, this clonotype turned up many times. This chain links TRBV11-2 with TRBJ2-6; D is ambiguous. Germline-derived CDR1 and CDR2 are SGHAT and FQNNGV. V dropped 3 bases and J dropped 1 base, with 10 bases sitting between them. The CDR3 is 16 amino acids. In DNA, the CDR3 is TGTGCCAGCAGCTTGGACCTAAGGTCTGGGGCCAACGTCCTGACTTTC. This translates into CASSLDLRSGANVLTF.

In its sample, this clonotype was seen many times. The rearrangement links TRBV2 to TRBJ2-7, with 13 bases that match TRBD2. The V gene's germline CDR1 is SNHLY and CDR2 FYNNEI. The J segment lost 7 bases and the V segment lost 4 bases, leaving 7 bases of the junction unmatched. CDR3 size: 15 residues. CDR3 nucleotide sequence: TGTGCCAGCAGTGTAACTAGCGGGAGGGTAAGGGAGCAGTACTTC. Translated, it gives CASSVTSGRVREQYF.

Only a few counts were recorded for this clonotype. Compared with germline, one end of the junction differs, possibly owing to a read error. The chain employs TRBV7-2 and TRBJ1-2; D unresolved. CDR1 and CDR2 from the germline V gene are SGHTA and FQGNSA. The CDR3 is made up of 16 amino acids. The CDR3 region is CASSQASGVGYYGYTF. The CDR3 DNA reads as TGCGCCAGCAGCCAAGCTTCAGGAGTAGGGTACTATGGCTACACCTTC.

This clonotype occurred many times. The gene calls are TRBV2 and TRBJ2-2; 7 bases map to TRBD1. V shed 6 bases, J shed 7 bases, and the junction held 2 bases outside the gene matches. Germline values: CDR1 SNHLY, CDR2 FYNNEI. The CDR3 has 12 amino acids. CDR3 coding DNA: TGTGCCAGCAGCGACAGGGTCGGGGAGCTGTTTTTT. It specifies CASSDRVGELFF.

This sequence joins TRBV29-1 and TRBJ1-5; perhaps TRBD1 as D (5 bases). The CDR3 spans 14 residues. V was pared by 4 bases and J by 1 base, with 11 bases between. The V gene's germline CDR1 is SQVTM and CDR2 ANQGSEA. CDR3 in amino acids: CSVVLAGSNQPQHF. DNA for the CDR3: TGCAGCGTTGTGTTGGCAGGGAGCAATCAGCCCCAGCATTTT.

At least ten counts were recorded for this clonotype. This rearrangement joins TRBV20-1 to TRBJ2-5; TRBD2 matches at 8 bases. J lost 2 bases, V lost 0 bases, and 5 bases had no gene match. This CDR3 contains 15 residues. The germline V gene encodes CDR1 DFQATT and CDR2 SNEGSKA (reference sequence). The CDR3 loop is CSARDAGGPQETQYF. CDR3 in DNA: TGCAGTGCTAGAGATGCGGGGGGCCCACAAGAGACCCAGTACTTC.

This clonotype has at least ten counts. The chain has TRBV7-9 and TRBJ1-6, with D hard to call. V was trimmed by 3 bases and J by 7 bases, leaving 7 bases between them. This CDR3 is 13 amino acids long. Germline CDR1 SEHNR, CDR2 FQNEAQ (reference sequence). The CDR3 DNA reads TGTGCCAGCAGCTTCGACGTGAATTCACCCCTCCACTTT. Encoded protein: CASSFDVNSPLHF.

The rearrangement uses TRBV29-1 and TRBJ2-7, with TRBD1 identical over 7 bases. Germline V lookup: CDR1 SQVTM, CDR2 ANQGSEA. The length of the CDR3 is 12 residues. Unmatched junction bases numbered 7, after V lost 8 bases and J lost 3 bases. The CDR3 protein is CSSRQGYYEQYF. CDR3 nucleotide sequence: TGCAGCTCACGACAGGGTTACTACGAGCAGTACTTC.

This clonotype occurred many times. The CDR3 sequence: CSAGDEGTNYGYTF. CDR3 in DNA: TGCAGTGCTGGGGACGAAGGGACTAACTATGGCTACACCTTC. The V and J genes are TRBV20-1 and TRBJ1-2, with D possibly TRBD1 on 5 matching bases. From germline, CDR1 is DFQATT and CDR2 SNEGSKA (reference sequence). Trimming took off 5 bases at V and 0 bases at J, with 13 bases between the two ends. The CDR3 length is 14 residues.

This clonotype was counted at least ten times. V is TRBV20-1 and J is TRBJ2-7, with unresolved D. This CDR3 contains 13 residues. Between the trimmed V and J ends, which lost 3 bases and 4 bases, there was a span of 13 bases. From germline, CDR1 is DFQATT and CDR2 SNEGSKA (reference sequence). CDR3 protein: CSASIGRVYEQYF. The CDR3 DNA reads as TGCAGTGCTAGTATCGGCAGAGTGTACGAGCAGTACTTC.

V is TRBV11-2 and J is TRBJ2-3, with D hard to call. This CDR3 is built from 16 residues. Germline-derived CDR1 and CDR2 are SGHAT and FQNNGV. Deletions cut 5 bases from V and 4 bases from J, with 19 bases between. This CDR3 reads CASSASGFRSSDTQYF. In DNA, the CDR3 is TGTGCCAGCAGCGCATCTGGTTTCAGGAGCTCAGATACGCAGTATTTT. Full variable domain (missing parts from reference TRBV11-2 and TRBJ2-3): EAGVAQSPRYKIIEKRQSVAFWCNPISGHATLYWYQQILGQGPKLLIQFQNNGVVDDSQLPKDRFSAERLKGVDSTLKIQPAKLEDSAVYLCASSASGFRSSDTQYFGPGTRLTVL.

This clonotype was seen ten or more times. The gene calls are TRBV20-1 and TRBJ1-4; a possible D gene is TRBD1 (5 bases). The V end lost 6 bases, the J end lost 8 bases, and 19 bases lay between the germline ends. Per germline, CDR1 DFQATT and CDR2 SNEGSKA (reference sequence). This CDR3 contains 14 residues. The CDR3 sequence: CSARAGRLEEKLFF. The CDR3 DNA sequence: TGCAGTGCCAGGGCAGGGCGCCTCGAAGAAAAACTGTTTTTT.

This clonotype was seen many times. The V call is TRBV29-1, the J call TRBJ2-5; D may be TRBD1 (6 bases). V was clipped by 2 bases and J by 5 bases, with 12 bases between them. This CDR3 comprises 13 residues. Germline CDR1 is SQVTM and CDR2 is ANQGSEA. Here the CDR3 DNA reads TGCAGCGTTGAAACCAGGGGCGGTGAGACCCAGTACTTC. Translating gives CSVETRGGETQYF.

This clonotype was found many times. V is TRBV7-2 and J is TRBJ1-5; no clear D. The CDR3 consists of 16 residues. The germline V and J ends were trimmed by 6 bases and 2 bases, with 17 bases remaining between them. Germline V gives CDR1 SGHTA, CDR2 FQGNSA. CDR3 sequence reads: CASRPGWSTGNQPQHF. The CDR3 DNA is TGTGCCAGCAGGCCCGGATGGTCAACTGGCAATCAGCCCCAGCATTTT. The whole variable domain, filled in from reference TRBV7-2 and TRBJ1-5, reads GAGVSQSPSNKVTEKGKDVELRCDPISGHTALYWYRQSLGQGLEFLIYFQGNSAPDKSGLPSDRFSAERTGGSVSTLTIQRTQQEDSAVYLCASRPGWSTGNQPQHFGDGTRLSIL.

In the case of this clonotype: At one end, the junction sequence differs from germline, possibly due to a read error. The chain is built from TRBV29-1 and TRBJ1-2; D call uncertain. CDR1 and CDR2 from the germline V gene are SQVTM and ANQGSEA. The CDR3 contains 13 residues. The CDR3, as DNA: TGCAGAGTTGAAAGGGCAGCTAACTGTGGCTACACCTTC. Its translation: CRVERAANCGYTF.

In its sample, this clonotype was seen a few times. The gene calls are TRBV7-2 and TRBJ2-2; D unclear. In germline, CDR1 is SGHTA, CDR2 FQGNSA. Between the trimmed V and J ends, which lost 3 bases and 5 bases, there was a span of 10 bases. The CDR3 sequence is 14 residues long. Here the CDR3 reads CASSFSAPTGELFF. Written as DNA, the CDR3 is TGTGCCAGCAGCTTCTCCGCCCCGACCGGGGAGCTGTTTTTT.

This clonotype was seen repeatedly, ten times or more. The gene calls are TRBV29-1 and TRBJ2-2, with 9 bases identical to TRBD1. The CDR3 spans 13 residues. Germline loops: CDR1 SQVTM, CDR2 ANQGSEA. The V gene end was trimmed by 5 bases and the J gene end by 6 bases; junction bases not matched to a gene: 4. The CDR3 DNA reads TGCAGCGTTTCGACAGGGGGAGCCGGGGAGCTGTTTTTT. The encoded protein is CSVSTGGAGELFF.

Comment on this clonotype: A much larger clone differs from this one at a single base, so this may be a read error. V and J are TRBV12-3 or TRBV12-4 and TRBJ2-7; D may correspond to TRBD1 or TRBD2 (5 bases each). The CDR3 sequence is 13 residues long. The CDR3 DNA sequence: TGTGCCTCCGGGACCGAGAGCTCCGACGAGCAGTACTTC. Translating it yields CASGTESSDEQYF.

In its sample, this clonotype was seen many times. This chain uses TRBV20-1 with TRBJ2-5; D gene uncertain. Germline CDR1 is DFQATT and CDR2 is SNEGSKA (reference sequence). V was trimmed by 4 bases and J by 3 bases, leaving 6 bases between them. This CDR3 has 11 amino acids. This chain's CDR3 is CSAIRKETQYF. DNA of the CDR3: TGCAGTGCTATAAGAAAAGAGACCCAGTACTTC.